A selection of T cell receptor beta chains follows, all from one sample in a study of cytomegalovirus exposure and HLA in healthy donors. TCRdb keeps only in-frame clones here, not all; method: immunoSEQ multiplex PCR. Counted here are 100,000 to 150,000 clones, around 74% occurring once; the ten biggest clones make up 4% to 4.5%. The specimen sequenced was PBMCs. The source is a woman aged 50 to 65 in good health and CMV-seropositive. Each CDR3 is given with its conserved first and last residue. A D gene is named only where the DNA matches it firmly. Size tells how often a clone was seen (once, few, many) or the class of an expanded clone, and some rows leave it out.

J,D,size,V,DNA,CDR3
TRBJ1-3,.,.,TRBV6-5,TGTGCCAGCAGGAGACAGCTAGACTCTGGAAACACCATATATTTT,CASRRQLDSGNTIYF
TRBJ1-5,.,few,TRBV6-5,TGTGCCAGCACCCCGGGGGGCCCGAAGGAGCCCCAGCATTTT,CASTPGGPKEPQHF
TRBJ1-5,TRBD1,.,TRBV10-2,TGCGCCAGCAGCGACAGGTTTTACAGGGGGCTGTTCGGGAATCAGCCCCAGCATTTT,CASSDRFYRGLFGNQPQHF
TRBJ2-7,TRBD2,.,TRBV28,TGTGCCAGCAGTTTAGGGACTAGCGCTGTCGTCTCCTACGAGCAGTACTTC,CASSLGTSAVVSYEQYF
TRBJ2-7,TRBD2,.,TRBV6-1,TGTGCCAGCAGTGAGCGGCTAGCGGGGGCACCCTCCTACGAGCAGTACTTC,CASSERLAGAPSYEQYF
TRBJ2-7,TRBD1,.,TRBV9,TGTGCCAGCAGCGTAGACGACAGGGGGCTGTACGAGCAGTACTTC,CASSVDDRGLYEQYF
TRBJ1-3,.,once,TRBV10-3,TGTGCCATCAGTGAGTCGGTCGCAGAAAACACCATATATTTT,CAISESVAENTIYF
TRBJ2-5,TRBD1,few,TRBV28,TGTGCCAGCAGTTCCCGGACAGGGGAAGAGACCCAGTACTTC,CASSSRTGEETQYF
TRBJ2-3,.,.,TRBV7-3,TGTGCCAGCAGCCCCGAGGGCCGACGAGATACGCAGTATTTT,CASSPEGRRDTQYF
TRBJ2-2,TRBD1,.,TRBV5-1,TGCGCCAGCAGCTTTACAGGGGACACCGGGGAGCTGTTTTTT,CASSFTGDTGELFF
TRBJ2-4,TRBD2,.,TRBV28,TGTGCCAGCAGCCCTGCGTGGGGCAGCGGGGGGGCCAAAAACATTCAGTACTTC,CASSPAWGSGGAKNIQYF
TRBJ2-3,TRBD2,.,TRBV10-3,TGTGCCATCAGTGACTCACTAGCGGGGGGGACGGATACGCAGTATTTT,CAISDSLAGGTDTQYF
TRBJ2-3,TRBD2,.,TRBV18,TGTGCCAGCTCACCACGGATTACCGTGGGACTAGTAACAGATACGCAGTATTTT,CASSPRITVGLVTDTQYF
TRBJ2-7,TRBD2,.,TRBV7-2,TGTGCCAGCAGCTTAAGCGGGGGAGCCTACGAGCAGTACTTC,CASSLSGGAYEQYF
TRBJ1-4,.,.,TRBV30,TGTGCCTGGAGTGTTTACAGGGTTGGTGAAAAACTGTTTTTT,CAWSVYRVGEKLFF
TRBJ2-5,TRBD1,.,TRBV5-1,TGCGCCAGCAGCCCTGCATCCGACAGGGGTCAAGAGACCCAGTACTTC,CASSPASDRGQETQYF
TRBJ2-7,TRBD2,.,TRBV7-2,TGTGCCAGCAGCTTTAGCGGGGGGGCCTACGAGCAGTACTTC,CASSFSGGAYEQYF
TRBJ1-6,.,.,TRBV18,TGTGCCAGCTCACCGACAGACCAGCTAGCACCCCTCCACTTT,CASSPTDQLAPLHF
TRBJ1-5,.,.,TRBV6-1,TGTGCCAGCAGTGAAGGGGGACGGGACTATCAGCCCCAGCATTTT,CASSEGGRDYQPQHF
TRBJ1-5,.,.,TRBV18,TGTGCCAGCTCACTTCTCTTTACGGGCAATCAGCCCCAGCATTTT,CASSLLFTGNQPQHF
TRBJ2-1,.,.,TRBV9,TGTGCCAGCAGCCGCGGGACGGGGGTCATCGATGAGCAGTTCTTC,CASSRGTGVIDEQFF
TRBJ2-7,.,.,TRBV4-2,TGTGCCAGCAGCCAAGTGGGCAGGAAGACCTACGAGCAGTACTTC,CASSQVGRKTYEQYF
TRBJ1-2,TRBD1,.,TRBV27,TGTGCCAGCAGTCGACAGGGATTGAACTATGGCTACACCTTC,CASSRQGLNYGYTF
TRBJ2-7,.,.,TRBV15,TGTGCCACCAGCAGAGCCGGCGGGAACTCCTACGAGCAGTACTTC,CATSRAGGNSYEQYF
TRBJ1-4,TRBD1,.,TRBV6-1,TGTGCCAGCAGTCCGGGACAGACAACTAATGAAAAACTGTTTTTT,CASSPGQTTNEKLFF
TRBJ1-6,.,.,TRBV7-2,TGTGCCAGCAGGGGGCCCGGGAGCTCCTATAATTCACCCCTCCACTTT,CASRGPGSSYNSPLHF
TRBJ2-4,TRBD2,.,TRBV28,TGTGCCAGCAGTTCATCCGGGACTAGCCAGAACATTCAGTACTTC,CASSSSGTSQNIQYF
TRBJ1-3,.,.,TRBV12-5,TGTGCTAGTGGTTTGGTACTGAATTTCGATCGGTTCTCTGGAAACACCATATATTTT,CASGLVLNFDRFSGNTIYF
TRBJ2-3,.,.,TRBV21-1,TGTGCCAGCAGCAAAAAGACTAGCGGGGGGGCAGATACGCAGTATTTT,CASSKKTSGGADTQYF
TRBJ2-5,TRBD2,.,TRBV10-3,TGTGCCATCAGTCTGACTAGCGGGGGGGCGGGGGAGACCCAGTACTTC,CAISLTSGGAGETQYF
TRBJ1-1,TRBD1,.,TRBV6-6,TGTGCCAGCAGTATGGGACAGGGGGCCACTGAAGCTTTCTTT,CASSMGQGATEAFF